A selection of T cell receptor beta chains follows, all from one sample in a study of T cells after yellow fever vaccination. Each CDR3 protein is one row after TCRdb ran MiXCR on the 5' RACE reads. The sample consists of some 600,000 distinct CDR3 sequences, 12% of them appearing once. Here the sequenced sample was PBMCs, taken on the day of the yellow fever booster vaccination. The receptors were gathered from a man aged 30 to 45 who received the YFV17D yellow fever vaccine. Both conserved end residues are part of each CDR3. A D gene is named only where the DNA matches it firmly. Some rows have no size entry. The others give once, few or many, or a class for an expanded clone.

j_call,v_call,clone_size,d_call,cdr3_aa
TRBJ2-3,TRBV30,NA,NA,CAWTSGSDTQYF
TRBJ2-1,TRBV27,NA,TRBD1,CASRRQGPVYEQFF
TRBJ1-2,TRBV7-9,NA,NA,CASNPHRDTANYGYTF
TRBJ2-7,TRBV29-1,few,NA,CSVDAGSPYEQYF
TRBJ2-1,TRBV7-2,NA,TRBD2,CASTREGPYNEQFF
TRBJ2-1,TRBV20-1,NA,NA,CSARDQTEPSYNEQFF
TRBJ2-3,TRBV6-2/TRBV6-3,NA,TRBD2,CASSPHGAGVGGTDTQYF
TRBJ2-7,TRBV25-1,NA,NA,CAVTRGREQYF
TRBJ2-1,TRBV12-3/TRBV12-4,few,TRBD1,CASSRTGLVNEQFF
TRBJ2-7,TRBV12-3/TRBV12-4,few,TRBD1,CASSFVRTGGATDEQYF
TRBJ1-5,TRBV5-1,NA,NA,CASSPLPTSGNQPQHF
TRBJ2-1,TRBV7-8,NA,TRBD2,CASSHQTSADEQFF
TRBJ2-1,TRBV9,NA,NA,CASSVSFNEQFF
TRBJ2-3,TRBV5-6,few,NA,CASSLGSTPDTQYF
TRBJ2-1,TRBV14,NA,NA,CASSQRTSRDVSNEQFF
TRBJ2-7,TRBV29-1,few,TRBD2,CSVRGGQYYEQYF
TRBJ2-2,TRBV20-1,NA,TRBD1,CSARHPGQGNTGELFF
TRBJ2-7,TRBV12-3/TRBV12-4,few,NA,CASQLDSMASSGQYF
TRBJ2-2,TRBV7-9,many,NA,CASSFRNTGELFF
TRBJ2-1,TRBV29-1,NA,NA,CSVLSAADNEQFF
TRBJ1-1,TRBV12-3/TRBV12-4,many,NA,CASSRQAEAFF
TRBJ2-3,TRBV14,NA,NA,CASSPRLPRGPDTQYF
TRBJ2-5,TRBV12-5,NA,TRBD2,CASGLARLAGGEETQYF
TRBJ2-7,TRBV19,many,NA,CASNDPGLEQYF
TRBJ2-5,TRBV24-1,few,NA,CATSPGTGAAQYF
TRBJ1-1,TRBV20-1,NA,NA,CSARLVGAEAFF
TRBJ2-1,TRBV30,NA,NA,CAWGAGLNYNEQFF
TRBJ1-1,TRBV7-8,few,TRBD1,CASSLRTGGSEAFF
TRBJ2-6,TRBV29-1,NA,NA,CSVELSSGANVLTF
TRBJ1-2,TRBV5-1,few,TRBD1,CASSFPGQGFEGDYGYTF
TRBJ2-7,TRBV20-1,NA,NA,CSARDPKGAYEQYF